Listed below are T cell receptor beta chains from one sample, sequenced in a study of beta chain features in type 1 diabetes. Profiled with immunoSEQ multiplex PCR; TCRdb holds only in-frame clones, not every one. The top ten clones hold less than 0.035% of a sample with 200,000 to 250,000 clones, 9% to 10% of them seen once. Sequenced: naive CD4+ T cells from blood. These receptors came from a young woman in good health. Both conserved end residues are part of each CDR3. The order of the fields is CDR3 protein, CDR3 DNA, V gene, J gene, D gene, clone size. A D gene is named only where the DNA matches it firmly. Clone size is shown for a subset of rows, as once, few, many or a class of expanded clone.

CDR3aa: CASSLVPDNTEAFF
CDR3nt: TGCGCCAGCAGCTTGGTTCCAGATAACACTGAAGCTTTCTTT
v_gene: TRBV5-1
j_gene: TRBJ1-1
d_gene: -
abundance: -

CDR3aa: CASSLEETSGYNEQFF
CDR3nt: TGCGCCAGCAGCTTGGAGGAGACTAGCGGGTACAATGAGCAGTTCTTC
v_gene: TRBV5-1
j_gene: TRBJ2-1
d_gene: TRBD2
abundance: -

CDR3aa: CASSLIDRGDTQYF
CDR3nt: TGTGCCAGCTCACTAATCGACAGGGGAGATACGCAGTATTTT
v_gene: TRBV18
j_gene: TRBJ2-3
d_gene: TRBD1
abundance: -

CDR3aa: CASNGDQETQYF
CDR3nt: TGTGCCAGTAACGGGGACCAAGAGACCCAGTACTTC
v_gene: TRBV19
j_gene: TRBJ2-5
d_gene: -
abundance: -

CDR3aa: CATLRERGTEAFF
CDR3nt: TGTGCCACGCTCCGGGAGAGGGGCACTGAAGCTTTCTTT
v_gene: TRBV2
j_gene: TRBJ1-1
d_gene: -
abundance: few

CDR3aa: CASSSGGLTPETQYF
CDR3nt: TGTGCCAGCAGCTCAGGGGGCCTAACCCCGGAGACCCAGTACTTC
v_gene: TRBV7-8
j_gene: TRBJ2-5
d_gene: TRBD1
abundance: -

CDR3aa: CASSSGRGAYEQYF
CDR3nt: TGCGCCAGCAGCTCAGGACGGGGAGCCTACGAGCAGTACTTC
v_gene: TRBV5-1
j_gene: TRBJ2-7
d_gene: -
abundance: few

CDR3aa: CASSWTGRETQYF
CDR3nt: TGTGCCAGCAGCTGGACAGGGCGGGAGACCCAGTACTTC
v_gene: TRBV5-6
j_gene: TRBJ2-5
d_gene: TRBD1
abundance: few

CDR3aa: CAWQLQEYEQYF
CDR3nt: TGTGCCTGGCAATTACAGGAATACGAGCAGTACTTC
v_gene: TRBV30
j_gene: TRBJ2-7
d_gene: -
abundance: few

CDR3aa: CASRRVSTNEKLFF
CDR3nt: TGTGCCAGCAGGCGGGTGTCAACTAATGAAAAACTGTTTTTT
v_gene: TRBV6-5
j_gene: TRBJ1-4
d_gene: -
abundance: few

CDR3aa: CASSLRPGTGRFNQPQHF
CDR3nt: TGTGCCAGCAGCTTAAGACCCGGGACAGGGCGATTCAATCAGCCCCAGCATTTT
v_gene: TRBV7-9
j_gene: TRBJ1-5
d_gene: TRBD1
abundance: -

CDR3aa: CASSPGLGLGGIQYF
CDR3nt: TGTGCCAGCAGCCCGGGACTAGGGCTTGGGGGCATTCAGTACTTC
v_gene: TRBV7-2
j_gene: TRBJ2-4
d_gene: TRBD2
abundance: many

CDR3aa: CASSLTRGPYNEQFF
CDR3nt: TGTGCCAGCAGTCTTACCAGGGGGCCCTACAATGAGCAGTTCTTC
v_gene: TRBV6-5
j_gene: TRBJ2-1
d_gene: TRBD1
abundance: -

CDR3aa: CASSLVGGEPFNEQFF
CDR3nt: TGCGCCAGCAGCTTGGTTGGGGGGGAACCTTTCAATGAGCAGTTCTTC
v_gene: TRBV5-1
j_gene: TRBJ2-1
d_gene: TRBD2
abundance: -

CDR3aa: CSGHRSGGSTDTQYF
CDR3nt: TGCAGCGGCCATCGTAGCGGGGGCAGCACAGATACGCAGTATTTT
v_gene: TRBV29-1
j_gene: TRBJ2-3
d_gene: TRBD2
abundance: -

CDR3aa: CATSRQGASQPQHF
CDR3nt: TGTGCCACCAGCAGACAGGGGGCGAGTCAGCCCCAGCATTTT
v_gene: TRBV15
j_gene: TRBJ1-5
d_gene: TRBD1
abundance: -

CDR3aa: CASSPTQLAKNIQYF
CDR3nt: TGCGCCAGCAGCCCGACTCAGCTAGCCAAAAACATTCAGTACTTC
v_gene: TRBV4-1
j_gene: TRBJ2-4
d_gene: -
abundance: few

CDR3aa: CARKEDRGLNEQFF
CDR3nt: TGTGCCCGGAAAGAGGACAGGGGGCTGAATGAGCAGTTCTTC
v_gene: TRBV30
j_gene: TRBJ2-1
d_gene: TRBD1
abundance: few

CDR3aa: CASSESQGEQYF
CDR3nt: TGTGCCAGCAGTGAAAGTCAGGGGGAGCAGTACTTC
v_gene: TRBV6-1
j_gene: TRBJ2-7
d_gene: -
abundance: few

CDR3aa: CASSLATGGRDYGYTF
CDR3nt: TGTGCCAGCAGCTTAGCAACAGGGGGCAGAGACTATGGCTACACCTTC
v_gene: TRBV11-2
j_gene: TRBJ1-2
d_gene: TRBD1
abundance: few

CDR3aa: CASSPTRSQFYNEQFF
CDR3nt: TGTGCCAGCAGCCCGACTAGGTCCCAGTTCTACAATGAGCAGTTCTTC
v_gene: TRBV7-2
j_gene: TRBJ2-1
d_gene: -
abundance: many

CDR3aa: CASSRTGGLGETQYF
CDR3nt: TGTGCCAGCAGCCGCACAGGGGGGCTGGGGGAGACCCAGTACTTC
v_gene: TRBV6-6
j_gene: TRBJ2-5
d_gene: TRBD1
abundance: -

CDR3aa: CASSIGSVGEQYF
CDR3nt: TGTGCCAGTAGTATAGGTTCGGTCGGCGAGCAGTACTTC
v_gene: TRBV19
j_gene: TRBJ2-7
d_gene: -
abundance: -

CDR3aa: CASSWTGGLQETQYF
CDR3nt: TGTGCCAGCAGCTGGACAGGGGGTCTACAAGAGACCCAGTACTTC
v_gene: TRBV6-1
j_gene: TRBJ2-5
d_gene: TRBD1
abundance: few

CDR3aa: CASGTQGLTNEKLFF
CDR3nt: TGTGCTAGTGGCACCCAGGGTTTAACTAATGAAAAACTGTTTTTT
v_gene: TRBV12-5
j_gene: TRBJ1-4
d_gene: -
abundance: -

CDR3aa: CASSQIQGPPGYTF
CDR3nt: TGCGCCAGCAGCCAAATACAGGGGCCGCCCGGCTACACCTTC
v_gene: TRBV4-1
j_gene: TRBJ1-2
d_gene: TRBD1
abundance: few

CDR3aa: CASSLGRNSPLHF
CDR3nt: TGTGCCAGCAGCTTAGGCAGGAATTCACCCCTCCACTTT
v_gene: TRBV5-4
j_gene: TRBJ1-6
d_gene: -
abundance: few

CDR3aa: CASNLDSRQPEAFF
CDR3nt: TGTGCCAGCAACTTGGACAGCCGACAACCTGAAGCTTTCTTT
v_gene: TRBV6-5
j_gene: TRBJ1-1
d_gene: -
abundance: few

CDR3aa: CAWTRGLAGAGEQFF
CDR3nt: TGTGCCTGGACGCGGGGACTAGCGGGAGCTGGTGAGCAGTTCTTC
v_gene: TRBV30
j_gene: TRBJ2-1
d_gene: TRBD2
abundance: few

CDR3aa: CASSTTGTGGNTQYF
CDR3nt: TGTGCCAGTAGTACTACCGGGACAGGGGGGAATACGCAGTATTTT
v_gene: TRBV19
j_gene: TRBJ2-3
d_gene: TRBD1
abundance: few

CDR3aa: CASSKTSGREETQYF
CDR3nt: TGTGCCAGCAGCAAGACTAGCGGGAGGGAGGAGACCCAGTACTTC
v_gene: TRBV6-6
j_gene: TRBJ2-5
d_gene: TRBD2
abundance: -

CDR3aa: CSVGDRATGELFF
CDR3nt: TGCAGCGTTGGGGACAGGGCCACCGGGGAGCTGTTTTTT
v_gene: TRBV29-1
j_gene: TRBJ2-2
d_gene: TRBD1
abundance: many

CDR3aa: CASSPRDRVRSQPQHF
CDR3nt: TGTGCCAGCTCACCACGGGACAGGGTTAGGTCCCAGCCCCAGCATTTT
v_gene: TRBV18
j_gene: TRBJ1-5
d_gene: TRBD1
abundance: few

CDR3aa: CAWSVLAGNQPQHF
CDR3nt: TGTGCCTGGAGTGTACTAGCAGGGAATCAGCCCCAGCATTTT
v_gene: TRBV30
j_gene: TRBJ1-5
d_gene: -
abundance: few

CDR3aa: CASSLVGSGGAFF
CDR3nt: TGTGCCAGCAGCTTAGTAGGGTCCGGGGGAGCTTTCTTT
v_gene: TRBV7-3
j_gene: TRBJ1-1
d_gene: -
abundance: few

CDR3aa: CASSATGGLYEQYF
CDR3nt: TGTGCCAGCAGTGCAACAGGGGGCTTATACGAGCAGTACTTC
v_gene: TRBV6-1
j_gene: TRBJ2-7
d_gene: TRBD1
abundance: few

CDR3aa: CASSLPTTNEQFF
CDR3nt: TGCGCCAGCAGCTTGCCGACTACGAATGAGCAGTTCTTC
v_gene: TRBV5-1
j_gene: TRBJ2-1
d_gene: -
abundance: few

CDR3aa: CASSSGQSSYNEQFF
CDR3nt: TGCGCCAGCAGCTCGGGACAGAGCTCCTACAATGAGCAGTTCTTC
v_gene: TRBV5-1
j_gene: TRBJ2-1
d_gene: TRBD1
abundance: -

CDR3aa: CASGLAGGGDTQYF
CDR3nt: TGTGCCAGCGGACTAGCGGGGGGTGGGGATACGCAGTATTTT
v_gene: TRBV7-3
j_gene: TRBJ2-3
d_gene: TRBD2
abundance: -